Listed below are T cell receptor beta chains from one sample, sequenced in a study of shared clonotypes between healthy human individuals. Assay: immunoSEQ multiplex PCR; the TCRdb copy retains only in-frame clones and omits some. In the table there are more than 600,000 clones, 92% of which are singletons. Sample: naive CD8+ T cells sorted from blood. The receptors here all came from a man aged 30 to 39 in good health. CDR3s include the opening cysteine and the closing phenylalanine or tryptophan. Fields, in order: V gene, CDR3 protein.

V gene: TRBV6-4; CDR3 protein: CASSVPGLYYNEQFF
V gene: TRBV7-6; CDR3 protein: CASSYTGGAGEQYF
V gene: TRBV11-3; CDR3 protein: CASSLDGRNYYNEQFF
V gene: TRBV7-9; CDR3 protein: CASSLRGTSTDTQYF
V gene: TRBV13; CDR3 protein: CASSSGLAGHTGELFF
V gene: TRBV7-9; CDR3 protein: CASSFGRGEQFF
V gene: TRBV11-2; CDR3 protein: CASSSNYNEKLFF
V gene: TRBV7-9; CDR3 protein: CASTHGTGAQPQHF
V gene: TRBV10-1; CDR3 protein: CASSEFPYNEQFF
V gene: TRBV11-2; CDR3 protein: CASSDRGEGWPETQYF
V gene: TRBV7-8; CDR3 protein: CASSQEYDTSNQPQHF
V gene: TRBV5-5; CDR3 protein: CASSLYPGATNEKLFF
V gene: TRBV7-9; CDR3 protein: CASSLEEVGNREAFF
V gene: TRBV4-1; CDR3 protein: CASSLVAGGGDEQFF
V gene: TRBV27; CDR3 protein: CASFNLGTGLTMNTEAFF
V gene: TRBV15; CDR3 protein: CATSTGTGWGSNQPQHF
V gene: TRBV7-3; CDR3 protein: CASSFGPSYEQYF
V gene: TRBV27; CDR3 protein: CASSNAWTSGESSTDTQYF
V gene: TRBV30; CDR3 protein: CAWSVSSPGQQFF
V gene: TRBV7-9; CDR3 protein: CASSQGLAGPQSFF
V gene: TRBV28; CDR3 protein: CASTRLVAGENTDTQYF
V gene: TRBV7-3; CDR3 protein: CASSPQGSGTSGSRDEQFF
V gene: TRBV6-1; CDR3 protein: CASVVTGGAVQPQHF
V gene: TRBV13; CDR3 protein: CASSLPRGQSYEQYF
V gene: TRBV6-5; CDR3 protein: CASTPGSSYGYTF
V gene: TRBV7-3; CDR3 protein: CASSPSSGGNTGELFF
V gene: TRBV27; CDR3 protein: CASSPWTGKNTEAFF
V gene: TRBV2; CDR3 protein: CASSETSVYEQFF
V gene: TRBV14; CDR3 protein: CASSQERTAPYEQYF
V gene: TRBV11-2; CDR3 protein: CASSHPQGPDEKLFF
V gene: TRBV6-4; CDR3 protein: CASSDAGLGQTGELFF
V gene: TRBV7-6; CDR3 protein: CASSSLAFTDTQYF
V gene: TRBV19; CDR3 protein: CASSNPPSGRVSYEQYF
V gene: TRBV9; CDR3 protein: CASSPPTGLDEQFF
V gene: TRBV5-6; CDR3 protein: CASSLEGQGYQPQHF
V gene: TRBV2; CDR3 protein: CASIGNEQYF
V gene: TRBV7-6; CDR3 protein: CASSPTSGSLAVLGGEQFF
V gene: TRBV27; CDR3 protein: CASKESGSGYNEQFF
V gene: TRBV11-2; CDR3 protein: CASSSSQETQYF
V gene: TRBV15; CDR3 protein: CATSRDGLADQETQYF